This entry is about one T cell receptor beta chain. Its specificity is not known. CDR1 is SGHRS, CDR2 YFSETQ, per germline. This CDR3 has 15 residues. TCRdb reprocessed the 5' RACE reads; each CDR3 protein has one entry and no DNA is given. This repertoire includes about 460,000 distinct CDR3 sequences. This sample is part of a study of T cells expressing NK-cell markers. Findings of the study overall: Of CD8+ T cells, about 1.0-8% belonged to dominant NKG2C+ clonotypes in five or six donors.

This chain joins TRBV5-1 and TRBJ2-2; TCRdb outputs TRBD1, but without DNA this stays unchecked. The sequenced sample was blood T cells: a sorted CD56 or NKG2C T cell subset, CD4+ or CD8+ T cells, or bulk PBMC T cells (not recorded which). The clonotype comes from a woman aged 45-65 years in good health. CDR3 residues: CASSQRRERAGELFF. The full variable domain, its missing parts supplied by reference TRBV5-1 and TRBJ2-2, is KAGVTQTPRYLIKTRGQQVTLSCSPISGHRSVSWYQQTPGQGLQFLFEYFSETQRNKGNFPGRFSGRQFSNSRSEMNVSTLELGDSALYLCASSQRRERAGELFFGEGSRLTVL.